Presented here are 7 T cell receptor beta chains from one specimen sequenced in a study of OX40 agonist ivuxolimab in advanced cancers. This table comes from immunoSEQ multiplex PCR, and its TCRdb copy is limited to in-frame clones, with some not included. The sample shows fewer than 140,000 clones, around nine tenths of them seen only once. This specimen consisted of CD4+ or CD8+ T cells sorted from blood, obtained in a trial of the OX40 agonist ivuxolimab. Receptor source: an adult with an advanced solid tumor such as melanoma, head and neck, liver or kidney cancer.

The genes are TRBV5-1 and TRBJ2-2; 7 bases fit TRBD1. Germline CDR1 is SGHRS and CDR2 is YFSETQ. The CDR3 has 15 amino acids. Unmatched junction bases numbered 3, after V lost 4 bases and J lost 0 bases. The CDR3 protein is CASSTDRPNTGELFF. The DNA for the CDR3 is TGCGCCAGCAGCACGGACAGGCCGAACACCGGGGAGCTGTTTTTT.

The chain employs TRBV29-1 and TRBJ1-5; D is undetermined. CDR1 is SQVTM and CDR2 is ANQGSEA in the germline V gene. Deletions cut 7 bases from V and 3 bases from J, with 10 bases between. CDR3 length: 12 amino acids. CDR3: CSAQAPNQPQHF. The CDR3 nucleotides read TGCAGCGCCCAGGCCCCCAATCAGCCCCAGCATTTT.

This chain connects TRBV5-4 to TRBJ2-5; D possibly uses TRBD1 or TRBD2 (5 bases each). In germline, CDR1 is SGHNT, CDR2 YYREEE (reference sequence). This CDR3 comprises 15 residues. The V end lost 0 bases, the J end lost 5 bases, and 14 bases lay between the germline ends. CDR3 sequence (DNA): TGTGCCAGCAGCTTGGTAATTCAGGGCGGGGAGACCCAGTACTTC. It codes for CASSLVIQGGETQYF.

The chain combines TRBV11-2 with TRBJ2-7, with TRBD2 matching 8 bases. V lost 1 base to trimming and J lost 0 bases; unmatched junction nucleotides: 2. The germline CDR1 and CDR2 sequences are SGHAT and FQNNGV. This CDR3 has 15 amino acids. CDR3 sequence reads: CASSLASGGSYEQYF. In nucleotides, the CDR3 is TGTGCCAGCAGCTTAGCAAGCGGGGGCTCCTACGAGCAGTACTTC.

V usage is TRBV19 and J usage is TRBJ2-3; D is ambiguous. The CDR3 contains 11 residues. V lost 10 bases and J lost 0, with 5 bases in between. Per the germline V gene, CDR1 is LNHDA and CDR2 is SQIVND (reference sequence). CDR3 in amino acids: CAKNSTDTQYF. In nucleotides, the CDR3 is TGTGCCAAGAATAGCACAGATACGCAGTATTTT.

The chain is built from TRBV5-5 and TRBJ2-5; 9 bases line up with TRBD2. CDR1 and CDR2 from the germline V gene are SGHKS and YYEKEE (reference sequence). The V gene end was trimmed by 0 bases and the J gene end by 1 base; junction bases not matched to a gene: 4. This CDR3 is built from 16 residues. CDR3 sequence: CASSLARGGGQETQYF. Written as DNA, the CDR3 is TGTGCCAGCAGCTTGGCCCGCGGGGGGGGCCAAGAGACCCAGTACTTC.

J is TRBJ2-7 and V is TRBV25-1, with 7 bases fitting TRBD1. The CDR3 loop spans 14 amino acids. In germline, CDR1 is MGHDK, CDR2 SYGVNS. V gave up 7 bases and J gave up 6 bases; unmatched junction bases: 12. DNA for the CDR3: TGTGCCAGCAAACGCGCGACCCCAGGGGGCGAGCAGTACTTC. Amino acid sequence: CASKRATPGGEQYF.